The present T cell receptor (beta chain) was sequenced within a study of T cell changes during pregnancy in multiple sclerosis. This CDR3 is 21 amino acids long. Using immunoSEQ multiplex PCR, the repertoire was profiled, and TCRdb retains in-frame clones only, with some absent. The sample shows about 59,000 clones, around 94% of them seen only once. The origin of this receptor is a female donor with multiple sclerosis, enrolled in a pregnancy study. The rearrangement uses TRBV21-1 and TRBJ2-2; the table assigns TRBD1, which was not confirmed against the DNA. TRBV21-1 is classified as a pseudogene. The sequenced sample was CD8+ T cells from peripheral blood mononuclear cells, obtained after pregnancy. In nucleotides, the CDR3 is TGTGCCAGCAGCAATCTGGCGCGCTGTTGCAGGGAACCTCGGAACACCGGGGAGCTGTTTTTT. Its protein is CASSNLARCCREPRNTGELFF.